The present T cell receptor (beta chain) was sequenced within a study of technical replicates of blood from a handful of donors. Using immunoSEQ multiplex PCR, the repertoire was profiled, and TCRdb retains in-frame clones only, with some absent. The sample lists about 100,000 clones, nearly 97% seen once, with around 0.22% in the top ten. V lost 0 bases and J lost 10, with 19 bases in between. Germline V gives CDR1 MNHEY, CDR2 SMNVEV (reference sequence). This CDR3 contains 16 residues. J is TRBJ2-1 and V is TRBV27; possible D gene TRBD2, 6 bases. The TCR originated in a human donor in good health. Sequencing was done on a sample of T cells isolated from PBMCs. In nucleotides, the CDR3 is TGTGCCAGCAGTTTATCGGGGGTCGGCGGGAAGCAAGAGCAGTTCTTC. This sequence encodes CASSLSGVGGKQEQFF.